These 10 T cell receptor beta chains share one sample of origin, sequenced in a study of cytomegalovirus exposure and HLA in healthy donors. Use of 60 Vbeta and 13 Jbeta primers characterized the PCR. Profiled with immunoSEQ multiplex PCR; TCRdb holds only in-frame clones, not every one. This table holds tens of thousands of clones, roughly 80% found once. Sequenced material: PBMCs. The receptors shown here come from a man between 18 and 29 years old in good health and CMV-seronegative.

This chain joins TRBV19 and TRBJ2-7; 13 nucleotides match TRBD2. The germline gives CDR1 LNHDA, CDR2 SQIVND (reference sequence). J gave up 3 bases and V 5 bases, and 7 bases lay outside the gene matches. The CDR3 has 16 amino acids. CDR3 loop: CASSRTSGRAFYEQYF. Written as DNA, the CDR3 is TGTGCCAGTAGTCGTACTAGCGGGAGGGCCTTCTACGAGCAGTACTTC.

This clone was seen more than once but under ten times. This chain connects TRBV7-9 to TRBJ2-3; 10 bases are shared with TRBD2. Per the germline V gene, CDR1 is SEHNR and CDR2 is FQNEAQ (reference sequence). Unmatched junction bases numbered 8, after V lost 5 bases and J lost 6 bases. The CDR3 is made up of 15 amino acids. CDR3 region: CASSLIAGGTDTQYF. CDR3 bases: TGTGCCAGCAGCCTAATAGCGGGAGGAACGGATACGCAGTATTTT.

The chain joins TRBV5-1 to TRBJ1-1; D possibly corresponds to TRBD1 (5 bases). CDR1 SGHRS and CDR2 YFSETQ come from the germline V gene. The ends were cut back, 3 bases at V and 0 bases at J, with 9 bases in the middle. The CDR3 covers 14 residues. The CDR3 bases are TGCGCCAGCAGCTGGACATCTATGAACACTGAAGCTTTCTTT. Amino acid sequence: CASSWTSMNTEAFF.

The CDR3 protein is CASRSGTGGASGYTF. CDR3 in DNA: TGTGCCAGTCGCTCCGGGACAGGGGGCGCTTCTGGCTACACCTTC. The V and J genes are TRBV19 and TRBJ1-2, with 12 bases aligning to TRBD1. The germline gives CDR1 LNHDA, CDR2 SQIVND (reference sequence). The CDR3 is 15 amino acids. The junction had 11 bases not matched to a gene; V was cut back by 8 bases and J by 7 bases.

The CDR3 nucleotides are TGTGCCAGTAGCACAGGGGTTGGCTACGAGCAGTACTTC. Translated: CASSTGVGYEQYF. V is TRBV19 and J is TRBJ2-7, with 7 bases lining up with TRBD1. CDR3 length: 13 residues. V lost 6 bases, J lost 3 bases, and 5 bases stayed unmatched. Germline CDR1 is LNHDA and CDR2 is SQIVND (reference sequence).

The V gene is TRBV10-2, the J gene TRBJ1-5; TRBD1 agrees at 10 bases. The CDR3 extends over 15 amino acids. Germline-derived CDR1 and CDR2 are WSHSY and SAAADI. The trim removed 4 bases at V and 4 bases at J, leaving 4 bases unmatched. CDR3 sequence reads: CASSVTGGRNQPQHF. The CDR3 nucleotides read TGCGCCAGCAGTGTGACAGGGGGCAGGAATCAGCCCCAGCATTTT.

The gene calls are TRBV6-6 and TRBJ1-2; D might be TRBD1 (5 bases). Germline assignment: CDR1 MNHNY and CDR2 SVGAGI (reference sequence). The CDR3 is 15 residues long. Trimming left V 8 bases short and J 4 bases short, with 20 bases between. The CDR3 region has the DNA TGTGCCAGCCGAACGGGGGAGGGCCTAATCTATGGCTACACCTTC. Translated, it gives CASRTGEGLIYGYTF.

This clone occurred once. V usage is TRBV5-6 and J usage is TRBJ2-7; possibly TRBD2 for D (5 bases). Trimming left V 1 base short and J 5 bases short, with 10 bases between. The CDR3 runs to 13 residues. Germline loops: CDR1 SGHDT, CDR2 YYEEEE. CDR3 DNA: TGTGCCAGCAGCTTGACGGGGTTCCACGAGCAGTACTTC. It is translated as CASSLTGFHEQYF.

V usage is TRBV30 and J usage is TRBJ1-5, with D possibly TRBD1 on 5 matching bases. Germline loops: CDR1 GTSNPN, CDR2 SVGIG (reference sequence). The ends were cut back, 4 bases at V and 1 base at J, with 8 bases in the middle. The CDR3 is 13 residues long. CDR3 DNA: TGTGCCTGGACAAAGGGGAGCAATCAGCCCCAGCATTTT. Its translation: CAWTKGSNQPQHF.

This clone has just a few counts. This sequence joins TRBV7-9 and TRBJ2-7, with 7 bases identical to TRBD1. This CDR3 has 11 amino acids. V was clipped by 6 bases and J by 6 bases; unmatched bases: 2. The germline gives CDR1 SEHNR, CDR2 FQNEAQ (reference sequence). In DNA, the CDR3 is TGTGCCAGCAGTCGACAGGGCGAGCAGTACTTC. It is translated as CASSRQGEQYF.